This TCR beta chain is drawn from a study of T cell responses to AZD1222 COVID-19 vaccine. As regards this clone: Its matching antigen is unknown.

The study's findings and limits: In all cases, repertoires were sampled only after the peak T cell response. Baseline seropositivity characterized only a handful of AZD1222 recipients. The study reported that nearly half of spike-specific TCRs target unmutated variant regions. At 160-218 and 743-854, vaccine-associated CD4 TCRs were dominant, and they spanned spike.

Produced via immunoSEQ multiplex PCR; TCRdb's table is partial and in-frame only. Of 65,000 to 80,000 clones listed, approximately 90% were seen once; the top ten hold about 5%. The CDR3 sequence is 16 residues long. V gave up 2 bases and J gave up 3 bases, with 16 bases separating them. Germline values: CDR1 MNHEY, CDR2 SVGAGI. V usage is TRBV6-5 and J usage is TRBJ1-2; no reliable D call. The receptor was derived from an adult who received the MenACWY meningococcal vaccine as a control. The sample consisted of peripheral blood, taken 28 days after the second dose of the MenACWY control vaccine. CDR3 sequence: CASSYELPTSDYGYTF. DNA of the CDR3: TGTGCCAGCAGTTACGAACTCCCAACGTCGGACTATGGCTACACCTTC.